What follows are 2 T cell receptor beta chains derived from one specimen sequenced in a study of identical twins. TCRdb processed the 5' RACE reads anew with MiXCR; each CDR3 protein has one entry. The sample consists of roughly 250,000 distinct CDR3 sequences, roughly 13% of them appearing once. Sequencing input: memory (CD45RO+) T cells sorted from blood. The receptor set was obtained from a woman under 30 in good health.

This clonotype was counted at least ten times. This chain joins TRBV5-1 and TRBJ2-1; 12 positions match TRBD2. The CDR3 runs 14 residues. Germline loops: CDR1 SGHRS, CDR2 YFSETQ. The trim removed 7 bases at V and 6 bases at J, leaving 5 bases unmatched. CDR3 amino acids: CASASSGRVNEQFF. The CDR3 DNA reads as TGCGCCAGCGCCTCTAGCGGGAGGGTCAATGAGCAGTTCTTC.

The chain carries TRBV7-2 and TRBJ2-3; 7 bases align to TRBD2. J lost 9 bases, V lost 5 bases, and 11 bases had no gene match. The CDR3 loop spans 14 amino acids. Germline V CDR1 and CDR2: SGHTA, FQGNSA. The CDR3 DNA follows: TGTGCCAGCAGCCAAGCGGGACCGCGGGCCACGCAGTATTTT. Translating it yields CASSQAGPRATQYF.